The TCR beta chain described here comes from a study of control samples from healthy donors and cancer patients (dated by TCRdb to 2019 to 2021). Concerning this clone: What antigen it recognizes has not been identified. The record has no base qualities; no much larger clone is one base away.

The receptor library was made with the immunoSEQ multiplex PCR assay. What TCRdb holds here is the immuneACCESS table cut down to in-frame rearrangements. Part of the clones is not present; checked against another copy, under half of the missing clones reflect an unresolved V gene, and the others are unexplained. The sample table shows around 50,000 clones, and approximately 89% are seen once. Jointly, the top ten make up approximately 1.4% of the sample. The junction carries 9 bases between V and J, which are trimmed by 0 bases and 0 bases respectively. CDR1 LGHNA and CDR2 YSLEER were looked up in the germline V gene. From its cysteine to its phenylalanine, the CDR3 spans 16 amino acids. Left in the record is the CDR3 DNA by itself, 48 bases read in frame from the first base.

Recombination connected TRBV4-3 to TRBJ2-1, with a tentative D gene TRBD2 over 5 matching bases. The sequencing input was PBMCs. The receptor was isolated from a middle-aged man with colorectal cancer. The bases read TGCGCCAGCAGCCAAGAGGCGGGCATCTCCTACAATGAGCAGTTCTTC. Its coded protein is CASSQEAGISYNEQFF.